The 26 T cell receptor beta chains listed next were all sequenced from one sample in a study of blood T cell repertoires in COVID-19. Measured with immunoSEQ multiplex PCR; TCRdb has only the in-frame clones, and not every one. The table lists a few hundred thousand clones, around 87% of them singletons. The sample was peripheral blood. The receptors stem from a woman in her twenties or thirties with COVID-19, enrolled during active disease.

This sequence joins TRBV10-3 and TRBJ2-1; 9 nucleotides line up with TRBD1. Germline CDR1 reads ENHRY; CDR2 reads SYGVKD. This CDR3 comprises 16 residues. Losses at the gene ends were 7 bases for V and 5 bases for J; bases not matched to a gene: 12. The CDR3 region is CAITAGQGITNNEQFF. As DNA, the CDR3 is TGTGCCATCACTGCGGGACAGGGAATAACCAACAATGAGCAGTTCTTC.

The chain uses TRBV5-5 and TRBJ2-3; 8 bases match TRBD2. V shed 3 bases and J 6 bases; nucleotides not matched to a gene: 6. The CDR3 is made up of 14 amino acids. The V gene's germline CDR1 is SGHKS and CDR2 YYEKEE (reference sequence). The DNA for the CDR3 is TGTGCCAGCAGCTCGGGAGGGAGGTGGGATACGCAGTATTTT. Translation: CASSSGGRWDTQYF.

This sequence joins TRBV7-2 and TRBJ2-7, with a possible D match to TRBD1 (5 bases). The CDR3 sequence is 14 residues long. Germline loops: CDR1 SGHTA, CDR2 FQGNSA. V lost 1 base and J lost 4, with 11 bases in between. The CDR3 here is CASSLVSGQYEQYF. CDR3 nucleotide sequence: TGTGCCAGCAGCTTAGTCTCAGGGCAGTACGAGCAGTACTTC.

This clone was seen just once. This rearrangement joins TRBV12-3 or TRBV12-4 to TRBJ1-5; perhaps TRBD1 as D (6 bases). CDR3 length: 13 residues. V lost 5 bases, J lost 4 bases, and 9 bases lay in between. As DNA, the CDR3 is TGTGCCAGCAGTGGACAGTTAAATCAGCCCCAGCATTTT. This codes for CASSGQLNQPQHF.

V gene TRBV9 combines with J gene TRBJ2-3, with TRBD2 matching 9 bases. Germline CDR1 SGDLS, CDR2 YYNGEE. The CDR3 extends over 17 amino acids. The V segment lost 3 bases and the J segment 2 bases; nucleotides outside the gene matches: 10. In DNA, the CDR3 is TGTGCCAGCAGCGCGCGTGGGCTAGCGGGGCCCACAGATACGCAGTATTTT. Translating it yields CASSARGLAGPTDTQYF. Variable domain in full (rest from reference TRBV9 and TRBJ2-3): DSGVTQTPKHLITATGQRVTLRCSPRSGDLSVYWYQQSLDQGLQFLIQYYNGEERAKGNILERFSAQQFPDLHSELNLSSLELGDSALYFCASSARGLAGPTDTQYFGPGTRLTVL.

The CDR3 is CASSPSGTQYNEQFF. CDR3 coding DNA: TGTGCCAGCAGCCCTAGCGGGACCCAATACAATGAGCAGTTCTTC. The V and J genes are TRBV11-2 and TRBJ2-1, with 9 positions matching TRBD2. The CDR3 length is 15 residues. The J segment lost 4 bases and the V segment lost 5 bases, leaving 6 bases of the junction unmatched. Germline CDR1 and CDR2: SGHAT and FQNNGV.

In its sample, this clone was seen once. CDR3 nucleotides: TGTGCCAGCAGTATTGCGGGGACTAGCGGGAGTAAGGAGACCCAGTACTTC. This encodes CASSIAGTSGSKETQYF. The chain carries TRBV11-3 and TRBJ2-5; 14 positions match TRBD2. This CDR3 has 17 amino acids. CDR1 and CDR2 (germline): SGHNT, YENEEA. The V segment lost 6 bases and the J segment 5 bases; nucleotides outside the gene matches: 11.

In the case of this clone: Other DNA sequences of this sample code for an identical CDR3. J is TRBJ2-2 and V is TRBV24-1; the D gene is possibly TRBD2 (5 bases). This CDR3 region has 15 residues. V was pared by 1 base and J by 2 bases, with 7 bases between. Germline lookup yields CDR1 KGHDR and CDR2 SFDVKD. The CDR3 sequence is CATSDFGVNTGELFF. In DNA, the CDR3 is TGTGCCACCAGTGATTTCGGGGTTAACACCGGGGAGCTGTTTTTT.

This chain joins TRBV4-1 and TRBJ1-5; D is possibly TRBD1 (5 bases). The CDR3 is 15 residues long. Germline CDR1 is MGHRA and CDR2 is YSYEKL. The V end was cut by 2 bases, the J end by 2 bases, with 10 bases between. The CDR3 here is CASSQQGLGNQPQHF. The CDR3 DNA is TGCGCCAGCAGCCAACAGGGTTTAGGCAATCAGCCCCAGCATTTT.

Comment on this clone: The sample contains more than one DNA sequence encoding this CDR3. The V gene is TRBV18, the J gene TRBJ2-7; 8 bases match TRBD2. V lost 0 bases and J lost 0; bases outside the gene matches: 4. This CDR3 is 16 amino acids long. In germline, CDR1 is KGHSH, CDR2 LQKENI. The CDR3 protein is CASSPPPSGYSYEQYF. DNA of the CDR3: TGTGCCAGCTCACCACCACCTAGCGGGTACTCCTACGAGCAGTACTTC.

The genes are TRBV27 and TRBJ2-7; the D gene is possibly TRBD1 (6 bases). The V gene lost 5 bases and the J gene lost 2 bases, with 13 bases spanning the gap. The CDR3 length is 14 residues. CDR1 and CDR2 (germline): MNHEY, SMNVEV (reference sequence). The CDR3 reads CASSQGSMAYEQYF. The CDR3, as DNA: TGTGCCAGCAGTCAGGGGTCCATGGCCTACGAGCAGTACTTC.

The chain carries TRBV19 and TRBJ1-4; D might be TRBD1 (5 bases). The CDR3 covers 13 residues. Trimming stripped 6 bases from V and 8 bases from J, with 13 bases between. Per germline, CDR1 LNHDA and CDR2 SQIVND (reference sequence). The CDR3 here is CASSDVPGEKLFF. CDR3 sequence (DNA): TGTGCCAGTAGCGACGTTCCAGGGGAAAAACTGTTTTTT. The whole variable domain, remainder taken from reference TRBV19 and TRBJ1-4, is DGGITQSPKYLFRKEGQNVTLSCEQNLNHDAMYWYRQDPGQGLRLIYYSQIVNDFQKGDIAEGYSVSREKKESFPLTVTSAQKNPTAFYLCASSDVPGEKLFFGSGTQLSVL.

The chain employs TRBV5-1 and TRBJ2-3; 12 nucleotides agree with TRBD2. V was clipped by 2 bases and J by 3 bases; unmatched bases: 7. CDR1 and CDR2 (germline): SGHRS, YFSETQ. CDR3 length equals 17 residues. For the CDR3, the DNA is TGCGCCAGCAGCTTCCGGGGACTAGCGGGCGGGACAGATACGCAGTATTTT. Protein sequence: CASSFRGLAGGTDTQYF.

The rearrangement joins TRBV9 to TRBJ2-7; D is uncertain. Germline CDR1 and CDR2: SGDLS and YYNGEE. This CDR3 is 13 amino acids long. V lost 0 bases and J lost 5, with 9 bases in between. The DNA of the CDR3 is TGTGCCAGCAGCGTAGCTGTACGAGACGAGCAGTACTTC. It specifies CASSVAVRDEQYF.

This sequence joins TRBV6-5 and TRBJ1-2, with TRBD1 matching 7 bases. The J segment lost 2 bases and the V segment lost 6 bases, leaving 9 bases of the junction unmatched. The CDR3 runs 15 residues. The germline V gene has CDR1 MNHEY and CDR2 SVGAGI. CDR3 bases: TGTGCCAGCAGCGCCCTGACAGGGAACAACTATGGCTACACCTTC. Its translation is CASSALTGNNYGYTF.

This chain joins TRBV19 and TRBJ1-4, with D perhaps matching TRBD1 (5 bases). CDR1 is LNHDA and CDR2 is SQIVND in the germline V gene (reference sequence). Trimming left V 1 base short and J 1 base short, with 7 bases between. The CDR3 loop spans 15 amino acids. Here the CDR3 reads CASSIGGLTNEKLFF. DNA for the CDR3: TGTGCCAGTAGTATAGGGGGACTAACTAATGAAAAACTGTTTTTT. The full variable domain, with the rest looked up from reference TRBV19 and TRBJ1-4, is DGGITQSPKYLFRKEGQNVTLSCEQNLNHDAMYWYRQDPGQGLRLIYYSQIVNDFQKGDIAEGYSVSREKKESFPLTVTSAQKNPTAFYLCASSIGGLTNEKLFFGSGTQLSVL.

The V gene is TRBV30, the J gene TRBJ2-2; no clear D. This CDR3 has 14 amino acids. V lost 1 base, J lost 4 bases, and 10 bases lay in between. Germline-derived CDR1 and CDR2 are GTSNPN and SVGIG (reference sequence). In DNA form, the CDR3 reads TGTGCCTGGAGTGGGTTGTCGGGCACCGGGGAGCTGTTTTTT. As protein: CAWSGLSGTGELFF.

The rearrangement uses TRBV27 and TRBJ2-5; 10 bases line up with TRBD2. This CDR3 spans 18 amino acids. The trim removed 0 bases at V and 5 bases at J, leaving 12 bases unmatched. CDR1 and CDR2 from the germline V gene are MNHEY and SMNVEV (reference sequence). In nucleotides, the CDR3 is TGTGCCAGCAGTTTATCGATCACTAGCGGGATTCGTCTGGAGACCCAGTACTTC. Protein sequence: CASSLSITSGIRLETQYF.

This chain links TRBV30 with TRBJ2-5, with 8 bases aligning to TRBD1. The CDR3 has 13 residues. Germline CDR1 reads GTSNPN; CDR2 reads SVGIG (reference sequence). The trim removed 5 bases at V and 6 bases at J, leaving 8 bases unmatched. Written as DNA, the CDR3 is TGTGCCTGGGCAGTGACAGGGGTCAAGACCCAGTACTTC. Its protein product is CAWAVTGVKTQYF.

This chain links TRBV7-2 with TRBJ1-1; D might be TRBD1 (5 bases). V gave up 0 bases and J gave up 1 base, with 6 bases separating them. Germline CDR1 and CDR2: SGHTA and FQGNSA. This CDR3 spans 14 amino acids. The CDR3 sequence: CASSLAGRNTEAFF. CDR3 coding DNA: TGTGCCAGCAGCTTAGCGGGGCGGAACACTGAAGCTTTCTTT.

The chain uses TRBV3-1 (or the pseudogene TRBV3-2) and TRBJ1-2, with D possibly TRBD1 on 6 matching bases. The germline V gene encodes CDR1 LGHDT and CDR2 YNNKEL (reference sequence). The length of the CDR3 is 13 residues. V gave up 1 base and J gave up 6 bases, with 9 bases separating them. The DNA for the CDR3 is TGTGCCAGCAGCCAAGCCCACAGGGATGGCTACACCTTC. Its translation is CASSQAHRDGYTF.

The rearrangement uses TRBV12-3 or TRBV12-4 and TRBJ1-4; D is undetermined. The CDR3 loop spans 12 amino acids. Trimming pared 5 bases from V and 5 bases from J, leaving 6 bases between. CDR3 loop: CASSPQNEKLFF. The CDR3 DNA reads TGTGCCAGCAGTCCTCAGAATGAAAAACTGTTTTTT.

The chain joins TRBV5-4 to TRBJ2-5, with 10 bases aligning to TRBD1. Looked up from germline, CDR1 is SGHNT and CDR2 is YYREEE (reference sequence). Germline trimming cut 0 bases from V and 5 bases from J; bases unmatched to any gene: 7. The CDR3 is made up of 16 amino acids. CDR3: CASSLETGTGVETQYF. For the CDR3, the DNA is TGTGCCAGCAGCTTGGAAACCGGGACAGGGGTGGAGACCCAGTACTTC.

CDR3: CSASSPGGGGEKLFF. The CDR3 DNA sequence: TGCAGTGCTAGTTCCCCAGGGGGAGGTGGGGAAAAACTGTTTTTT. The chain carries TRBV20-1 and TRBJ1-4; 7 bases line up with TRBD1. Germline V gene data show CDR1 as DFQATT and CDR2 as SNEGSKA (reference sequence). The junction had 12 bases not matched to a gene; V was cut back by 3 bases and J by 8 bases. The CDR3 contains 15 residues.

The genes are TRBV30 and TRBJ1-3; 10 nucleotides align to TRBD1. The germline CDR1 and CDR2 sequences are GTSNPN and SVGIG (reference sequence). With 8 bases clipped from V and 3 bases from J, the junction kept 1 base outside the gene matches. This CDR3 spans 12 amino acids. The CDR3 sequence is CAGDRGGNTIYF. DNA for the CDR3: TGTGCCGGGGACAGGGGTGGAAACACCATATATTTT.

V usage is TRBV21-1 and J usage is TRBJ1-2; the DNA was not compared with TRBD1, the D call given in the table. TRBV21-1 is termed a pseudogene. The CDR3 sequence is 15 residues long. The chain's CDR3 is CASSMTPAINYGYTF. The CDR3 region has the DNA TGTGCCAGCAGCATGACACCCGCTATTAACTATGGCTACACCTTC.